This T cell receptor beta chain was documented in a study of T cell repertoires in cytomegalovirus infection. The overall study: Indications came from public TCR beta signatures; they pointed to CMV infection and to a matching HLA type.

MiXCR, run by TCRdb on the reads, gives a single entry per CDR3 protein. The top ten clones hold less than 20% of a sample with roughly 49,000 distinct CDR3 sequences, 20% to 25% of them seen once. About this clonotype: Its matching antigen is unknown.

The V gene lost 4 bases and the J gene lost 7 bases, with 17 bases spanning the gap. CDR1 SGDLS and CDR2 YYNGEE come from the germline V gene. This CDR3 has 14 residues. The sequence came from a human donor in good health (CMV status not recorded). Some clones in this sample may be carry-over from other donors' samples. The V gene is TRBV9, the J gene TRBJ2-5, with TRBD2 as a possible D gene (6 bases). Sample: PBMCs, sequenced either directly or after in vitro stimulation (not recorded which). CDR3 nucleotides: TGTGCCAGCAGCTCCAGAGGAGGGAGTGTGACCCAGTACTTC. This codes for CASSSRGGSVTQYF.